Each of the 21 T cell receptor beta chains below was sequenced from the same sample in a study of blood T cell repertoires in COVID-19. Clones were read by immunoSEQ multiplex PCR, and TCRdb kept only the in-frame ones, dropping some. The table lists 150,000 to 200,000 clones, 88% of them singletons. Specimen: peripheral blood. The receptors were sampled from a man aged 55 to 70 with acute or convalescent COVID-19.

This clone was seen only once. This sequence joins TRBV10-3 and TRBJ1-1; D not certain. V was shortened by 4 bases and J by 3 bases, with 6 bases between the two germline ends. This CDR3 is built from 12 residues. The germline CDR1 and CDR2 sequences are ENHRY and SYGVKD. CDR3 sequence reads: CAISATDTEAFF. The CDR3 nucleotides are TGTGCCATCAGTGCTACAGACACTGAAGCTTTCTTT.

V and J are TRBV19 and TRBJ2-7; a possible D gene is TRBD2 (6 bases). This CDR3 comprises 14 residues. Germline assignment: CDR1 LNHDA and CDR2 SQIVND (reference sequence). The ends were cut back, 6 bases at V and 5 bases at J, with 17 bases in the middle. The CDR3 region has the DNA TGTGCCAGTAGCTCCATCATCGGGGAGGACGAGCAGTACTTC. Translated: CASSSIIGEDEQYF.

This chain joins TRBV10-3 and TRBJ2-6; D is possibly TRBD1 (5 bases). Trimming removed 3 bases from V and 3 bases from J, with 12 bases in between. The CDR3 contains 16 residues. Germline loops: CDR1 ENHRY, CDR2 SYGVKD. CDR3: CAISDSREIGANVLTF. The CDR3 coding sequence is TGTGCCATCAGTGACAGCAGGGAAATTGGGGCCAACGTCCTGACTTTC.

The J gene is TRBJ2-1, the V gene TRBV7-6, with D possibly TRBD2 on 6 matching bases. Trimming shortened V by 1 base and J by 5 bases, and 6 bases separated the two germline ends. This CDR3 comprises 13 residues. Germline V gives CDR1 SGHVS, CDR2 FNYEAQ. The DNA for the CDR3 is TGTGCCAGCAGCTTAGGACTAGACAATGAGCAGTTCTTC. It is translated as CASSLGLDNEQFF.

The chain carries TRBV10-3 and TRBJ2-3, with 10 bases lining up with TRBD2. Trimming took 8 bases from V and 3 from J; bases not matched to a gene: 8. The CDR3 has 15 residues. Germline V gene sequence: CDR1 ENHRY, CDR2 SYGVKD. The CDR3: CAIAPNSGRTDTQYF. The CDR3 nucleotides are TGTGCCATCGCCCCCAATAGCGGGAGGACAGATACGCAGTATTTT.

The chain joins TRBV19 to TRBJ1-2; 7 nucleotides align to TRBD1. J gave up 4 bases and V 6 bases, and 2 bases lay outside the gene matches. CDR1 LNHDA and CDR2 SQIVND come from the germline V gene (reference sequence). The CDR3 runs to 12 residues. The DNA of the CDR3 is TGTGCCAGTAGCGACAGGGCCTATGGCTACACCTTC. This encodes CASSDRAYGYTF. Together with reference TRBV19 and TRBJ1-2, the CDR3 gives the full variable domain: DGGITQSPKYLFRKEGQNVTLSCEQNLNHDAMYWYRQDPGQGLRLIYYSQIVNDFQKGDIAEGYSVSREKKESFPLTVTSAQKNPTAFYLCASSDRAYGYTFGSGTRLTVV.

The genes are TRBV6-1 and TRBJ2-7, with D hard to call. V gave up 2 bases and J gave up 0 bases, with 8 bases separating them. CDR3 length: 14 residues. Germline CDR1 MNHNS, CDR2 SASEGT. CDR3 amino acids: CASSETPSSYEQYF. In DNA, the CDR3 is TGTGCCAGCAGTGAAACCCCTAGCTCCTACGAGCAGTACTTC.

V usage is TRBV30 and J usage is TRBJ2-7; 7 bases align to TRBD1. This CDR3 has 13 amino acids. The junction had 6 bases not matched to a gene; V was cut back by 5 bases and J by 2 bases. Per germline, CDR1 GTSNPN and CDR2 SVGIG (reference sequence). The CDR3 DNA sequence: TGTGCCTGGGAAGCAGGGGGACCCTACGAGCAGTACTTC. Encoded protein: CAWEAGGPYEQYF.

The V and J genes are TRBV11-2 and TRBJ1-5, with D possibly being TRBD1 (5 bases). The CDR3 has 15 amino acids. Looked up from germline, CDR1 is SGHAT and CDR2 is FQNNGV. V lost 3 bases, J lost 4 bases, and 13 bases lay in between. CDR3 DNA: TGTGCCAGCAGCTTGGGCGTGGGGGGGAATCAGCCCCAGCATTTT. Protein product: CASSLGVGGNQPQHF.

The rearrangement links TRBV3-1 (or the pseudogene TRBV3-2) to TRBJ1-2; D is possibly TRBD1 (5 bases). CDR1 is LGHDT, CDR2 YNNKEL, per germline (reference sequence). V was clipped by 1 base and J by 5 bases, with 14 bases between them. The length of the CDR3 is 15 residues. CDR3 protein: CASSQGPGPGYGYTF. The CDR3 nucleotides are TGTGCCAGCAGCCAAGGACCCGGACCAGGGTATGGCTACACCTTC.

The CDR3: CAISEVQGITEAFF. CDR3 sequence (DNA): TGTGCCATCAGTGAGGTACAGGGAATAACTGAAGCTTTCTTT. The chain joins TRBV10-3 to TRBJ1-1, with D maybe TRBD1 (6 bases). The germline V and J ends were trimmed by 2 bases and 5 bases, with 12 bases remaining between them. This CDR3 contains 14 residues. The V gene's germline CDR1 is ENHRY and CDR2 SYGVKD.

The rearrangement uses TRBV5-4 and TRBJ2-1; 7 bases are a match to TRBD1. The CDR3 is 16 amino acids. Losses at the gene ends were 4 bases for V and 0 bases for J; bases not matched to a gene: 7. Germline CDR1 is SGHNT and CDR2 is YYREEE (reference sequence). CDR3 coding DNA: TGTGCCAGCAGCCCCCATGGACAGGCCTCCTACAATGAGCAGTTCTTC. Its protein product is CASSPHGQASYNEQFF.

This chain joins TRBV19 and TRBJ1-4; D remains ambiguous. V was clipped by 7 bases and J by 3 bases, with 15 bases between them. The CDR3 has 15 residues. CDR1 and CDR2 (germline): LNHDA, SQIVND (reference sequence). CDR3 nucleotide sequence: TGTGCCAGTACAGGACTCTTGCCGTCTAATGAAAAACTGTTTTTT. Protein: CASTGLLPSNEKLFF.

J is TRBJ1-1 and V is TRBV6-6; D remains unclear. The germline V gene encodes CDR1 MNHNY and CDR2 SVGAGI (reference sequence). V was trimmed by 4 bases and J by 6 bases, leaving 12 bases between them. CDR3 length: 13 amino acids. DNA for the CDR3: TGTGCCAGCAGTTGGCGGGCCTGGGCTGAAGCTTTCTTT. This translates into CASSWRAWAEAFF.

The V and J genes are TRBV4-1 and TRBJ2-7; the D is unclear. Germline CDR1 and CDR2: MGHRA and YSYEKL. V lost 0 bases and J 0 bases, leaving 9 bases between the germline ends. This CDR3 spans 15 amino acids. In DNA form, the CDR3 reads TGCGCCAGCAGCCAAGAGTACGCCTACTCCTACGAGCAGTACGTC. It encodes CASSQEYAYSYEQYV.

V gene TRBV13 combines with J gene TRBJ1-1, with unresolved D. The CDR3 length is 15 residues. Germline V gives CDR1 PRHDT, CDR2 FYEKMQ (reference sequence). The V end was cut by 5 bases, the J end by 4 bases, with 17 bases between. The CDR3 nucleotides read TGTGCCAGCAGCCAAATCAGTGGGCTGGGCACTGAAGCTTTCTTT. Amino acids: CASSQISGLGTEAFF.

The J gene is TRBJ1-1, the V gene TRBV5-5; 7 bases agree with TRBD1. V shed 2 bases, J shed 3 bases, and the junction held 7 bases outside the gene matches. This CDR3 contains 15 residues. Germline loops: CDR1 SGHKS, CDR2 YYEKEE (reference sequence). CDR3 sequence (DNA): TGTGCCAGCAGCTTTTCGGCAGGGGGTTACACTGAAGCTTTCTTT. This sequence encodes CASSFSAGGYTEAFF. The full variable domain, in which reference TRBV5-5 and TRBJ1-1 provide the parts outside the CDR3, is DAGVTQSPTHLIKTRGQQVTLRCSPISGHKSVSWYQQVLGQGPQFIFQYYEKEERGRGNFPDRFSARQFPNYSSELNVNALLLGDSALYLCASSFSAGGYTEAFFGQGTRLTVV.

The V and J genes are TRBV30 and TRBJ2-7, with D perhaps matching TRBD1 (6 bases). The V end lost 2 bases, the J end lost 0 bases, and 11 bases lay between the germline ends. The CDR3 totals 14 residues. CDR1 GTSNPN and CDR2 SVGIG come from the germline V gene (reference sequence). The CDR3 nucleotides are TGTGCCTGGAGTATGGGGACATTCTCCTACGAGCAGTACTTC. Translated, it gives CAWSMGTFSYEQYF. Full variable domain (rest looked up from reference TRBV30 and TRBJ2-7): SQTIHQWPATLVQPVGSPLSLECTVEGTSNPNLYWYRQAAGRGLQLLFYSVGIGQISSEVPQNLSASRPQDRQFILSSKKLLLSDSGFYLCAWSMGTFSYEQYFGPGTRLTVT.

The chain carries TRBV19 and TRBJ2-5; 9 nucleotides agree with TRBD1. The CDR3 spans 13 residues. J was trimmed by 6 bases and V by 4 bases; bases with no gene match: 3. From germline, CDR1 is LNHDA and CDR2 SQIVND (reference sequence). The CDR3 bases are TGTGCCAGTAGTAAGGACAGGGGACAGACCCAGTACTTC. Translation gives CASSKDRGQTQYF.

V gene TRBV14 combines with J gene TRBJ1-1; TRBD1 agrees at 9 bases. The CDR3 covers 15 residues. Germline V gene data show CDR1 as SGHDN and CDR2 as FVKESK. The ends lost 3 bases at V and 1 base at J; junction bases unmatched: 3. The DNA for the CDR3 is TGTGCCAGCAGCCAGGGACAGGGTCCGAACACTGAAGCTTTCTTT. This codes for CASSQGQGPNTEAFF.

This chain joins TRBV24-1 and TRBJ2-2; 10 bases map to TRBD1. The CDR3 runs to 14 residues. Germline V lookup: CDR1 KGHDR, CDR2 SFDVKD. Trimming cost V 7 bases and J 7 bases; bases outside gene matches: 5. Written as DNA, the CDR3 is TGTGCCACCAGGGGACAGGGGCCTGGCGGGGAGCTGTTTTTT. It translates to CATRGQGPGGELFF.